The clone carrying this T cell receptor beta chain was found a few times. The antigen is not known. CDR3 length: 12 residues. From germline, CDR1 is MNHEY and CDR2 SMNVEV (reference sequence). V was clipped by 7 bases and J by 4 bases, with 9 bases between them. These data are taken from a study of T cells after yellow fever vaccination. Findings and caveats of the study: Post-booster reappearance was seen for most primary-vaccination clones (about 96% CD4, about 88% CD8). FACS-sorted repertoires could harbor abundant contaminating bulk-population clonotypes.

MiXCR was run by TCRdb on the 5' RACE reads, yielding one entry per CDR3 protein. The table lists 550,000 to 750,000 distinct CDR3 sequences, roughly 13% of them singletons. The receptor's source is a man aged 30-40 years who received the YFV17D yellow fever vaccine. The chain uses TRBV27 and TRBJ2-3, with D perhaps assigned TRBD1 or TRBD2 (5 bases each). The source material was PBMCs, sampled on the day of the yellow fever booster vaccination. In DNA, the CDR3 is TGTGCCAGCATGGGGGTGGCAGATACGCAGTATTTT. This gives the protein CASMGVADTQYF.